This paragraph covers one TCR beta chain sequence. Germline CDR1 reads MNHEY; CDR2 reads SVGAGI. V shed 1 base, J shed 7 bases, and the junction held 6 bases outside the gene matches. CDR3 length: 15 residues. The assay was immunoSEQ multiplex PCR, and TCRdb's table has in-frame clones only and misses some. The profile shows about 220,000 clones, roughly 84% of them singletons. The data belong to a study of blood T cell repertoires in COVID-19. The source material was peripheral blood. This clonotype originated in a woman in her 30s who had recovered from COVID-19. The rearrangement uses TRBV6-5 and TRBJ2-1; TRBD1 agrees at 8 bases. DNA of the CDR3: TGTGCCAGCAGTTACTTGGACAGGGCAGGGAATGAGCAGTTCTTC. It codes for CASSYLDRAGNEQFF.